What follows is one T cell receptor beta chain and its context. What it recognizes is unknown. The entry originates in a study of cytomegalovirus exposure and HLA in healthy donors. Study outcomes and limitations: A later analysis reported that several of the most significant clusters appeared to be linked to common viral pathogens, among them Epstein-Barr virus. Fewer N-insertions (relative to the roughly 700-donor mean) were reportedly seen in an Asian-associated ancestry cluster in a later analysis. Earlier results showed most TCR beta V segments being productive about 87% or about 30% of the time.

PCR employed 60 Vbeta and 13 Jbeta primers. Clones were sequenced by immunoSEQ multiplex PCR, and TCRdb holds only the in-frame ones, with some missing. The table lists about 160,000 clones, about 88% of them singletons, with more than 2% in the top ten. Trimming removed 6 bases from V and 4 bases from J; junction bases left unmatched: 3. CDR1 and CDR2 from the germline V gene are SEHNR and FQNEAQ (reference sequence). CDR3 length: 14 residues. The chain links TRBV7-9 to TRBJ1-5, with 10 positions matching TRBD1. This TCR derives from a man aged 18 to 29 in good health and CMV-seropositive. The sequenced material came from PBMCs. CDR3 protein: CASSKDRGNQPQHF. CDR3 bases: TGTGCCAGCAGTAAGGACAGGGGGAATCAGCCCCAGCATTTT.